The subject of this entry is one T cell receptor beta chain. The antigen remains unidentified. This specimen includes other DNA sequences encoding the same CDR3. The data were taken from a study of shared clonotypes between healthy human individuals. All participating donors were Caucasian adults from Nashville, Tennessee. A deep-level run was used for the assay. Investigators spread the genomic DNA of each subset evenly over several immunoSEQ plates. TCRdb's copy holds only in-frame clones and misses some; the assay was immunoSEQ multiplex PCR. The data contain more than 500,000 clones, 90% to 97% of them singletons. Study outcomes and limitations: Naive CD4 clonotypes were shared across a few donors at 5% to 6%.

This TCR came from a woman aged 25-40 years in good health. Sequenced sample: naive CD4+ T cells sorted from blood. The subset here: CD45RA+ positively selected.

The DNA for the CDR3 is TGCGCCAGCAGCTTGGCTACAGGAAACACTGAAGCTTTCTTT. Residues: CASSLATGNTEAFF. The rearrangement joins TRBV5-1 to TRBJ1-1; weak D call: TRBD1 (5 bases). In germline, CDR1 is SGHRS, CDR2 YFSETQ. Trimming pared 0 bases from V and 2 bases from J, leaving 8 bases between. This CDR3 spans 14 amino acids.